This T cell receptor beta chain was identified in a study of T cell changes during pregnancy in multiple sclerosis. V shed 4 bases, J shed 3 bases, and the junction held 3 bases outside the gene matches. Germline V gene sequence: CDR1 MNHNS, CDR2 SASEGT. CDR3 length: 16 amino acids. The table came from immunoSEQ multiplex PCR; TCRdb's copy has only in-frame clones and leaves some out. The profile covers about 40,000 clones, with around 94% appearing a single time and 1.2% taken by the ten largest. The chain is built from TRBV6-1 and TRBJ2-3; 14 bases are a match to TRBD2. The TCR sequence derives from a female donor with multiple sclerosis, enrolled in a pregnancy study. Sequenced material: peripheral blood, taken before pregnancy. The CDR3 reads CASSGGTSGSTDTQYF. The CDR3, as DNA: TGTGCCAGCAGTGGGGGGACTAGCGGGAGTACAGATACGCAGTATTTT.